These T cell receptor beta chains were read from a single sample in a study of cytomegalovirus exposure and HLA in healthy donors. The table came from immunoSEQ multiplex PCR; TCRdb's copy has only in-frame clones and leaves some out. Among approximately 110,000 clones listed, approximately 66% were seen once. Sequencing was carried out using PBMCs. The receptors come from a man aged 35-49 years in good health and CMV-seropositive. Each CDR3 is given with its conserved first and last residue. The order of the fields is V gene, J gene, clone size, D gene, CDR3 DNA, CDR3 protein. D genes are given only for firm matches. Where a row states a size, it is once, few, many or the class of an expanded clone; other rows omit it.

TRBV5-1	TRBJ2-5	-	TRBD2	TGCGCCAGCAGCTTGGTGGCGACTAGCCTTTCAGAGACCCAGTACTTC	CASSLVATSLSETQYF
TRBV11-2	TRBJ2-1	-	TRBD2	TGTGCCAGCAGCGATAGCGGGTACCTTGGGAACAATGAGCAGTTCTTC	CASSDSGYLGNNEQFF
TRBV5-4	TRBJ1-1	few	-	TGTGCCAGCAGCGTGGGTTTAACTGAAGCTTTCTTT	CASSVGLTEAFF
TRBV9	TRBJ1-1	-	-	TGTGCCAGCAGCCACGGGGTAAGGGACATGAACACTGAAGCTTTCTTT	CASSHGVRDMNTEAFF
TRBV2	TRBJ1-5	-	-	TGTGCCAGCAGTGAAGGGGGAGATCAGCCCCAGCATTTT	CASSEGGDQPQHF
TRBV7-5	TRBJ2-1	-	-	TGTGTCAGAAGCTTAGAGTTGCGGTATAGCTCCTACAATGAGCAGTTCTTC	CVRSLELRYSSYNEQFF
TRBV19	TRBJ2-1	-	TRBD1	TGTGCCAGTAGTGCAGGGACAGGGCAGGAACAGTTCTTC	CASSAGTGQEQFF
TRBV7-2	TRBJ2-5	few	TRBD2	TGTGCCAGCAGCTCCTGGGGGGGCCAAGAGACCCAGTACTTC	CASSSWGGQETQYF
TRBV5-4	TRBJ2-7	-	TRBD1	TGTGCCAGCAGTCAGGGGGCCAACTACGAGCAGTACTTC	CASSQGANYEQYF
TRBV7-3	TRBJ2-7	-	-	TGTGCCAGCAGCTTAACACCAGATTACGAGCAGTACTTC	CASSLTPDYEQYF
TRBV5-1	TRBJ1-1	once	-	TGCGCCAGCAGCTTCACAGGGAACACTGAAGCTTTCTTT	CASSFTGNTEAFF
TRBV28	TRBJ2-1	-	TRBD1	TGTGCCAGCAGTCGGACATCTGGTTCAGGGGGCAATGAGCAGTTCTTC	CASSRTSGSGGNEQFF
TRBV27	TRBJ1-1	-	TRBD1	TGTGCCAGCAGTTTTAAGGACAGGGTCACTGAAGCTTTCTTT	CASSFKDRVTEAFF
TRBV7-2	TRBJ1-2	-	-	TGTGCCAGCAGCTTTCCCCGAGGGGGGGGCGCGGGTGGCTACACCTTC	CASSFPRGGGAGGYTF
TRBV7-9	TRBJ2-5	-	-	TGTGCCAGCAGCTTTATAGGGGTTTTGGAGACCCAGTACTTC	CASSFIGVLETQYF
TRBV28	TRBJ2-7	-	-	TGTGCCAGCAGTTTAGAGAGGACTTCATCCACGTACGAGCAGTACTTC	CASSLERTSSTYEQYF
TRBV14	TRBJ2-7	-	TRBD1	TGTGCCAGCAGCCAATTAACGGGACAGGGTGACGAGCAGTACTTC	CASSQLTGQGDEQYF
TRBV7-2	TRBJ2-7	once	TRBD2	TGTGCCAGCAGCCCGTCGGGACTAGCTCATTACGAGCAGTACTTC	CASSPSGLAHYEQYF
TRBV15	TRBJ2-7	-	-	TGTGCCACCAGCAGTTCGACAGAGAGCACCTACGAGCAGTACTTC	CATSSSTESTYEQYF
TRBV28	TRBJ2-1	once	-	TGTGCCAGCAGTTCATACAGCTACAATGAGCAGTTCTTC	CASSSYSYNEQFF
TRBV2	TRBJ2-5	-	TRBD1	TGTGCCAGCAGGCAACTAACAGGGGCCGAGACCCAGTACTTC	CASRQLTGAETQYF
TRBV7-9	TRBJ1-2	few	-	TGTGCCAGCAGCTCGACAGAAGGTTATGGCTACACCTTC	CASSSTEGYGYTF
TRBV28	TRBJ2-1	-	-	TGTGCCAGCAGTCCCTCGGGTGCGGGGAGCTCCTACAATGAGCAGTTCTTC	CASSPSGAGSSYNEQFF
TRBV19	TRBJ2-1	few	TRBD1	TGTGCCAGTAGCCCGGGACAGGGGCTTACCTACAATGAGCAGTTCTTC	CASSPGQGLTYNEQFF
TRBV9	TRBJ1-1	-	TRBD1	TGTGCCAGCAGCAGCGGACAGGGTGAAGCTTTCTTT	CASSSGQGEAFF
TRBV14	TRBJ2-7	-	-	TGTGCCAGCAGCCAGATAACGGTGGAGCAATACTTC	CASSQITVEQYF
TRBV6-1	TRBJ2-6	-	-	TGTGCCAGCAGTGAAGCTTCGGGGGACTCTGGGGCCAACGTCCTGACTTTC	CASSEASGDSGANVLTF
TRBV13	TRBJ2-5	once	TRBD2	TGTGCCAGCAGCCTTTCTAGCGGAGTACAAGAGACCCAGTACTTC	CASSLSSGVQETQYF
TRBV18	TRBJ2-6	-	TRBD1	TGTGCCAGCTCTCGGACAGGGACATCTGGGGCCAACGTCCTGACTTTC	CASSRTGTSGANVLTF
TRBV6-5	TRBJ2-1	-	-	TGTGCCAGCAGTTACCGGGACACCAAGGATGAGCAGTTCTTC	CASSYRDTKDEQFF
TRBV5-1	TRBJ2-5	-	TRBD2	TGCGCCAGCAGCTCCTTAGCGGGGGCGACAATGGAGACCCAGTACTTC	CASSSLAGATMETQYF
TRBV27	TRBJ2-1	-	-	TGTGCCAGCAGTTTAGCGGGGCTCAATGAGCAGTTCTTC	CASSLAGLNEQFF
TRBV5-4	TRBJ2-1	-	TRBD2	TGTGCCAGCAGCTTGGCCGCGACTAGCGGGGGTGACAATGAGCAGTTCTTC	CASSLAATSGGDNEQFF
TRBV28	TRBJ2-3	-	-	TGTGCCAGCAGTTCGCTAGCGACCTACACAGATACGCAGTATTTT	CASSSLATYTDTQYF
TRBV9	TRBJ2-5	-	TRBD1	TGTGCCAGCAGCTTATTACAGGGGAGTGGCGAGACCCAGTACTTC	CASSLLQGSGETQYF
TRBV19	TRBJ2-3	few	TRBD2	TGTGCCAGTAGTATCGGGGGGAAAGGCACAGATACGCAGTATTTT	CASSIGGKGTDTQYF
TRBV10-3	TRBJ1-3	few	-	TGTGCCAACAAAGAACAGGGAAATGGAAACACCATATATTTT	CANKEQGNGNTIYF
TRBV7-9	TRBJ1-1	-	TRBD1	TGTGCCAGCAGCGGGACAGGGGTAAATGGCACTGAAGCTTTCTTT	CASSGTGVNGTEAFF
TRBV18	TRBJ2-7	-	-	TGTGCCAGCTCCCCTACAGACTCCTACGAGCAGTACTTC	CASSPTDSYEQYF
TRBV4-1	TRBJ2-3	-	-	TGCGCCAGCAGCCAAGCTCCATACGCAGGTACGCAGTATTTT	CASSQAPYAGTQYF
TRBV25-1	TRBJ1-2	-	-	TGTGCCAGCAGTGAGGGGAGGACTGGCTACACCTTC	CASSEGRTGYTF
TRBV5-1	TRBJ2-3	-	-	TGCGCCAGCAGCTTGGCTGGGGGGAGCACAGATACGCAGTATTTT	CASSLAGGSTDTQYF
TRBV5-1	TRBJ2-1	-	TRBD1	TGCGCCAGCAGCCTTTTGACAGGGGCTACCTACAATGAGCAGTTCTTC	CASSLLTGATYNEQFF
TRBV5-1	TRBJ2-5	-	-	TGCGCCAGCAGCGAGGGTGTTGCTCGACCCGTGGACGAGACCCAGTACTTC	CASSEGVARPVDETQYF
TRBV6-1	TRBJ1-5	-	TRBD1	TGTGCCAGCAGTACGGGACAGGGGGCTAGGCAGCCCCAGCATTTT	CASSTGQGARQPQHF
TRBV9	TRBJ2-5	-	TRBD2	TGTGCCAGCAGCGACCCACATCTTAGCGGGAGGGAAGAGACCCAGTACTTC	CASSDPHLSGREETQYF
TRBV6-1	TRBJ1-5	-	-	TGTGCCACCCGGACAGGCAATCAGCCCCAGCATTTT	CATRTGNQPQHF
TRBV4-3	TRBJ2-7	-	-	TGCGCCAGCAGCCAAGAGGACTGGGGCGAGCAGTACTTC	CASSQEDWGEQYF
TRBV6-6	TRBJ1-5	few	-	TGTGCCAGCAGGGAACGCGGGGGTCATAGCAATCAGCCCCAGCATTTT	CASRERGGHSNQPQHF
TRBV28	TRBJ2-2	-	TRBD2	TGTGCCAGCAGTTTACGCCGACTAGCGCAGCACACCGGGGAGCTGTTTTTT	CASSLRRLAQHTGELFF
TRBV4-2	TRBJ2-3	-	TRBD2	TGTGCCAGCAGCCAAGATGGAGCGGGAGGCCGCACAGATACGCAGTATTTT	CASSQDGAGGRTDTQYF
TRBV10-3	TRBJ1-5	-	-	TGTGCCATCAGTGACCAGGGAGGGGATAGCAATCAGCCCCAGCATTTT	CAISDQGGDSNQPQHF
TRBV10-3	TRBJ2-7	-	-	TGTGCCATCAGTGCCAGCGCCAAATACGAGCAGTACTTC	CAISASAKYEQYF
TRBV6-1	TRBJ1-1	-	TRBD1	TGTGCCAGCAGTGAACTGACAGGGGGCATCGCTGAAGCTTTCTTT	CASSELTGGIAEAFF
TRBV29-1	TRBJ2-3	few	TRBD2	TGCAGCGTTGCGAGACTAGCGGCCAGCACAGATACGCAGTATTTT	CSVARLAASTDTQYF